This T cell receptor beta chain was identified in a study of cytomegalovirus exposure and HLA in healthy donors. Notes on this clone: Its antigen is undetermined.

60 Vbeta and 13 Jbeta primers were used in PCR. TCRdb's table, derived via immunoSEQ multiplex PCR, lists solely in-frame clones and lacks some. Altogether roughly 200,000 clones are present, almost 85% being singletons, with the ten largest covering approximately 0.47%. Germline V CDR1 and CDR2: MNHEY, SVGAGI. V was pared by 6 bases and J by 5 bases, with 10 bases between. This CDR3 spans 12 amino acids. Findings of the study overall: Later analysis identified a missense DCLRE1C variant that was linked to TCR beta V- and J-gene trimming. An assumption of roughly uniform sequencing depth across donors underlay the presence/absence analyses.

The origin of this receptor is a woman aged 50 to 60 in good health and CMV-seronegative. What was sequenced was PBMCs. The chain joins TRBV6-5 to TRBJ1-2; no clear D gene. The CDR3 nucleotides are TGTGCCAGCAGCAAAGCGGGGTATGGCTACACCTTC. Its translation: CASSKAGYGYTF.